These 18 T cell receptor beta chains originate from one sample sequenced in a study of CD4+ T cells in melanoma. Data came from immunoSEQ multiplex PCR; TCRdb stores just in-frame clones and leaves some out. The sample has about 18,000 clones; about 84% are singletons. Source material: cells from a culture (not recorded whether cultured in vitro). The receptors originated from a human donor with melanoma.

CDR3 amino acids: CASGLVMDRAGAEAFF. The CDR3 DNA reads as TGTGCTAGTGGTTTGGTTATGGACAGGGCGGGAGCTGAAGCTTTCTTT. This chain uses TRBV12-5 with TRBJ1-1; the match to TRBD1 covers 8 bases. J lost 6 bases, V lost 0 bases, and 9 bases had no gene match. The germline V gene encodes CDR1 LGHNT and CDR2 FRNRAP. There are 16 residues in the CDR3.

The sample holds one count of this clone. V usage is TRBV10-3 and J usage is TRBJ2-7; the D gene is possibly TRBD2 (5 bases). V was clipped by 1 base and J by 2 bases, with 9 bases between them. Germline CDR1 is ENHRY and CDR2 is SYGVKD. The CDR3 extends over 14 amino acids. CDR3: CAISELEGTYEQYF. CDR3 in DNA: TGTGCCATCAGTGAGTTAGAGGGAACCTACGAGCAGTACTTC.

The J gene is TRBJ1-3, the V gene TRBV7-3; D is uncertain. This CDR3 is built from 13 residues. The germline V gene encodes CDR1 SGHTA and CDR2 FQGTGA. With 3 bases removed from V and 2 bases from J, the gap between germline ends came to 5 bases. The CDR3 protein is CASSLGAGNTIYF. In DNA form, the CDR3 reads TGTGCCAGCAGCTTGGGTGCTGGAAACACCATATATTTT.

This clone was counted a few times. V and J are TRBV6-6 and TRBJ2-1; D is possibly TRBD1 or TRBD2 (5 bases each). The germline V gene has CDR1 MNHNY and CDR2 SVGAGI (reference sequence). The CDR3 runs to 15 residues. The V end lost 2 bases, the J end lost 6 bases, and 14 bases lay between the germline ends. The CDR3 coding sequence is TGTGCCAGCAGTTACCCCCGGGGCGAGGGCAATGAGCAGTTCTTC. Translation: CASSYPRGEGNEQFF.

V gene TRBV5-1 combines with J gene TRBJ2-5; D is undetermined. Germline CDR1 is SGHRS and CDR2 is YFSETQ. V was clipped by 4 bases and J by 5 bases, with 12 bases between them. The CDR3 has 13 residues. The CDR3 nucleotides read TGCGCCAGCAGCGGTGCCCCGGAGGAGACCCAGTACTTC. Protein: CASSGAPEETQYF. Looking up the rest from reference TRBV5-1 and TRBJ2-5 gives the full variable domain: KAGVTQTPRYLIKTRGQQVTLSCSPISGHRSVSWYQQTPGQGLQFLFEYFSETQRNKGNFPGRFSGRQFSNSRSEMNVSTLELGDSALYLCASSGAPEETQYFGPGTRLLVL.

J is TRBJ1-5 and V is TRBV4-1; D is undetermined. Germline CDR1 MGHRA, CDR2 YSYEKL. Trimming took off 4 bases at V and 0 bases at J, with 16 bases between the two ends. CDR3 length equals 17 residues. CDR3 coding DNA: TGCGCCAGCAGCCTCTCCGGGTGGCCTTATAGCAATCAGCCCCAGCATTTT. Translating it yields CASSLSGWPYSNQPQHF.

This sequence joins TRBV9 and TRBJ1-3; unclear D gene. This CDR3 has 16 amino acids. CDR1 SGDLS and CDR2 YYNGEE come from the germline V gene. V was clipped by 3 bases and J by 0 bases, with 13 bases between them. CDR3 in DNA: TGTGCCAGCAGCGGAGGGAGCTCGGTCTCTGGAAACACCATATATTTT. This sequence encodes CASSGGSSVSGNTIYF.

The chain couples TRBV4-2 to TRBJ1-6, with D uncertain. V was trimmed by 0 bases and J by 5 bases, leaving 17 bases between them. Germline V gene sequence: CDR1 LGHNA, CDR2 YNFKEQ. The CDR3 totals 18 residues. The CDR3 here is CASSQDPLARRDNSPLHF. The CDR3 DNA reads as TGTGCCAGCAGCCAAGATCCGTTAGCTCGACGGGATAATTCACCCCTCCACTTT.

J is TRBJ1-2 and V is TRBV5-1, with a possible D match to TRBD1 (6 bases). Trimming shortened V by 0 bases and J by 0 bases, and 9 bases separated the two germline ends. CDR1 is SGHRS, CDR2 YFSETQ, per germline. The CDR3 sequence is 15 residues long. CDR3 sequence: CASSLAGQTNYGYTF. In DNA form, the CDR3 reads TGCGCCAGCAGCTTGGCCGGACAGACTAACTATGGCTACACCTTC. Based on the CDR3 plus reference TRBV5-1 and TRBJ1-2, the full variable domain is KAGVTQTPRYLIKTRGQQVTLSCSPISGHRSVSWYQQTPGQGLQFLFEYFSETQRNKGNFPGRFSGRQFSNSRSEMNVSTLELGDSALYLCASSLAGQTNYGYTFGSGTRLTVV.

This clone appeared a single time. The CDR3, as DNA: TGTGCCAGCAGTGAAGCGGGGACTAATGAAAAACTGTTTTTT. Protein: CASSEAGTNEKLFF. The chain recombines TRBV6-1 with TRBJ1-4; D is undetermined. V was cut by 0 bases and J by 2 bases, with 4 bases left in between. The CDR3 spans 14 residues. Germline lookup yields CDR1 MNHNS and CDR2 SASEGT.

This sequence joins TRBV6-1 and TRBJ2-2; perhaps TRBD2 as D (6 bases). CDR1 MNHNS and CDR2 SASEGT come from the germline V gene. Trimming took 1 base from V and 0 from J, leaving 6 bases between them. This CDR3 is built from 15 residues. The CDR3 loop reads CASSEGGANTGELFF. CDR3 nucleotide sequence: TGTGCCAGCAGTGAAGGGGGGGCGAACACCGGGGAGCTGTTTTTT.

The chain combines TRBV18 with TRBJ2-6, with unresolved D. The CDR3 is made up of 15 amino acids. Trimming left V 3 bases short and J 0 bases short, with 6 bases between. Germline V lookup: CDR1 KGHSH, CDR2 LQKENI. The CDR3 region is CASSPVDSGANVLTF. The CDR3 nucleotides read TGTGCCAGCTCACCCGTGGACTCTGGGGCCAACGTCCTGACTTTC.

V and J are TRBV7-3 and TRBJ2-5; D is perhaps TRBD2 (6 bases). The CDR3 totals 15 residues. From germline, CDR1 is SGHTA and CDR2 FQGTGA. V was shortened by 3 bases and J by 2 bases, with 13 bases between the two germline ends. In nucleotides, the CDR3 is TGTGCCAGCAGCTTTTCATCGACTAGTCAAGAGACCCAGTACTTC. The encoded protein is CASSFSSTSQETQYF.

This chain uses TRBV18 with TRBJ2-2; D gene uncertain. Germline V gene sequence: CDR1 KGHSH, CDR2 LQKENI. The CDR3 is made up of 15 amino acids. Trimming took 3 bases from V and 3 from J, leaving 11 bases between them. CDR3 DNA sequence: TGTGCCAGCTCACCCCAACCGGGTGACACCGGGGAGCTGTTTTTT. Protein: CASSPQPGDTGELFF.

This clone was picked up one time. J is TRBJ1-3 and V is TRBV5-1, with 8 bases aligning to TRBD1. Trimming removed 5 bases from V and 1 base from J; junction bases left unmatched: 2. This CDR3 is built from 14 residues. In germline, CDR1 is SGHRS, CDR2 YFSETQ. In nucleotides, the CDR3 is TGCGCCAGCAGGGGACAGGTGTCTGGAAACACCATATATTTT. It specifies CASRGQVSGNTIYF.

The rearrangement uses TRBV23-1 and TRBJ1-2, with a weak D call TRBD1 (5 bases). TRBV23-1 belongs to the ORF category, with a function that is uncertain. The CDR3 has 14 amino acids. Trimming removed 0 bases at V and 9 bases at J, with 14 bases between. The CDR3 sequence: CASSQSTDSLCYTF. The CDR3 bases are TGCGCCAGCAGTCAATCCACCGACAGTTTGTGCTACACCTTC.

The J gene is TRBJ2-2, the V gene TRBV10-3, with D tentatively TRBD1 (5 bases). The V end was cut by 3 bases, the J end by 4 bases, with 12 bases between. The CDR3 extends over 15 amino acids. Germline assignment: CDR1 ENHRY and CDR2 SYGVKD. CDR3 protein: CAISDRGAATGELFF. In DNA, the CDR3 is TGTGCCATCAGTGACCGTGGGGCGGCCACCGGGGAGCTGTTTTTT.

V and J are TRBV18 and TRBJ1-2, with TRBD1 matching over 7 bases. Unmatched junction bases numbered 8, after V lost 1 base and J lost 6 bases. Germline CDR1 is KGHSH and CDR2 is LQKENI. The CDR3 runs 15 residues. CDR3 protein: CASSPRTTGWDGYTF. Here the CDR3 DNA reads TGTGCCAGCTCACCACGAACGACAGGGTGGGATGGCTACACCTTC.